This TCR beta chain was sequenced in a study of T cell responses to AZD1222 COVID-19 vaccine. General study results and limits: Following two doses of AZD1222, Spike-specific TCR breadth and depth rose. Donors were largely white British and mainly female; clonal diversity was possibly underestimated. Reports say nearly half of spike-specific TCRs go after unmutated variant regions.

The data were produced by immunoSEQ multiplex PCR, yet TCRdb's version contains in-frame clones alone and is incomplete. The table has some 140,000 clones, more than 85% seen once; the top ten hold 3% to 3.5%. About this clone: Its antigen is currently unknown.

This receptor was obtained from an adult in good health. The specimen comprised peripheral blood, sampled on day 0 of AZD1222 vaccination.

The CDR3 spells CASSQVTDTQYF. CDR3 coding DNA: TGCGCCAGCAGCCAAGTCACAGATACGCAGTATTTT. This chain links TRBV4-1 with TRBJ2-3; D remains unclear. The CDR3 consists of 12 residues. Trimming left V 1 base short and J 2 bases short, with 1 base between. The germline V gene has CDR1 MGHRA and CDR2 YSYEKL.